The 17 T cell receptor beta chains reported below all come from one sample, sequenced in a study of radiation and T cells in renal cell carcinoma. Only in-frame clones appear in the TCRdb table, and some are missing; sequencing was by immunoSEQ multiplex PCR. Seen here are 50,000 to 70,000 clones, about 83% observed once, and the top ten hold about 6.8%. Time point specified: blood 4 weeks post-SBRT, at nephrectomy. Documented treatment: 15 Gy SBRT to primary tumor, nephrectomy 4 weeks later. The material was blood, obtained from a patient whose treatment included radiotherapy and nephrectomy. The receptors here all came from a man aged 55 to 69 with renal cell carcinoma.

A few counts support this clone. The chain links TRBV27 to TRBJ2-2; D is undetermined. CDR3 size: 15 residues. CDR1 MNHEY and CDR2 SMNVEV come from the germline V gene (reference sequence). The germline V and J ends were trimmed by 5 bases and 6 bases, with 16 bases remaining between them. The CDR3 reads CASSLDFLGAGELFF. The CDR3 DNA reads TGTGCCAGCAGTCTCGACTTCTTAGGCGCCGGGGAGCTGTTTTTT.

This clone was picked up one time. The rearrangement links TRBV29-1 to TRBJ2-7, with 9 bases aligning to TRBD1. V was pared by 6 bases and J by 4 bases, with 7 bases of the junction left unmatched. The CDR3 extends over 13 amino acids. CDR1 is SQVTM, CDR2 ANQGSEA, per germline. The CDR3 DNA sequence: TGCAGCGTATCGACAGGGGGGATATACGAGCAGTACTTC. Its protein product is CSVSTGGIYEQYF.

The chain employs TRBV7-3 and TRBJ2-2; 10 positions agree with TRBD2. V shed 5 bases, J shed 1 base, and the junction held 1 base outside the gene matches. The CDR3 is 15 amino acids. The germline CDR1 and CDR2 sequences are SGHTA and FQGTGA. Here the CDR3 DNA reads TGTGCCAGCAGCAGGACTAGCGGGAACACCGGGGAGCTGTTTTTT. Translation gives CASSRTSGNTGELFF.

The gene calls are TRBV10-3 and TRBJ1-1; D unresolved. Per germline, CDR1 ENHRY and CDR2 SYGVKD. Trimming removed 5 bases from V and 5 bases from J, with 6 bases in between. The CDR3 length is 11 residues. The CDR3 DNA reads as TGTGCCATCAGTCGGGATACTGAAGCTTTCTTT. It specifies CAISRDTEAFF.

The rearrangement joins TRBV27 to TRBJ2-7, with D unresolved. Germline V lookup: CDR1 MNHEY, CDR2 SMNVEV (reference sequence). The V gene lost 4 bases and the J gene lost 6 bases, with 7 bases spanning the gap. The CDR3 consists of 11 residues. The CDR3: CASSSGFEQYV. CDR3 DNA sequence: TGTGCCAGCAGTTCCGGATTCGAGCAGTACGTC.

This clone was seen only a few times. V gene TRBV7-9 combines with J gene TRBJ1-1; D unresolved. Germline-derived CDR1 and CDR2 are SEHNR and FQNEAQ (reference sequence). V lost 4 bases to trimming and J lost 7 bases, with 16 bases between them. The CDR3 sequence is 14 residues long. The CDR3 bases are TGTGCCAGCAGCTCAGAAAGCCACAGACTTGAAGCTTTCTTT. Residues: CASSSESHRLEAFF.

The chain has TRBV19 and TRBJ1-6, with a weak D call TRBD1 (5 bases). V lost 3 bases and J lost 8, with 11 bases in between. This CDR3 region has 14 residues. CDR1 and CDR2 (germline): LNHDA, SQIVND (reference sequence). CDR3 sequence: CASSITVGDSPLHF. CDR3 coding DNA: TGTGCCAGTAGTATTACCGTAGGGGATTCACCCCTCCACTTT.

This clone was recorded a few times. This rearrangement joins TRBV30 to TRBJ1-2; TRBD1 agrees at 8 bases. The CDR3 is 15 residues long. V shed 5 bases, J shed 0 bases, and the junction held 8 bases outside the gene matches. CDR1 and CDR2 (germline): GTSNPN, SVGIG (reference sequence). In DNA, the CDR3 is TGTGCCTGGTATCAGGACAGGGAGGCTAACTATGGCTACACCTTC. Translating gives CAWYQDREANYGYTF.

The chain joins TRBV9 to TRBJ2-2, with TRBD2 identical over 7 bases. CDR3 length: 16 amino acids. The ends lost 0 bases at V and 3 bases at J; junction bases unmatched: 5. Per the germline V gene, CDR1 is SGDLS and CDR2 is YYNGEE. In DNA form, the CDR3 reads TGTGCCAGCAGCGTAGCTCCCCGGGAGGACACCGGGGAGCTGTTTTTT. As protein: CASSVAPREDTGELFF.

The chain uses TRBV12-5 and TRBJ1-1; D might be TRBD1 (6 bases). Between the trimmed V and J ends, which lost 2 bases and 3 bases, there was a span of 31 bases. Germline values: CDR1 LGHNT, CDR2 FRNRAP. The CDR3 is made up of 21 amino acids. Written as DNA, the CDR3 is TGTGCTAGTGGTTTGCCCCGAGGTACAGGGTCTAGGTTGAATTTGGACACTGAAGCTTTCTTT. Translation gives CASGLPRGTGSRLNLDTEAFF.

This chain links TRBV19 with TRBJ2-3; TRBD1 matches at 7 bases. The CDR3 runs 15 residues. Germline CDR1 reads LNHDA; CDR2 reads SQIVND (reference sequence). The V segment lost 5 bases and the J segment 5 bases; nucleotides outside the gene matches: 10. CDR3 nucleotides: TGTGCCAGTAGTTCCCGACAGGGCCGGGGAGATACGCAGTATTTT. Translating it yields CASSSRQGRGDTQYF.

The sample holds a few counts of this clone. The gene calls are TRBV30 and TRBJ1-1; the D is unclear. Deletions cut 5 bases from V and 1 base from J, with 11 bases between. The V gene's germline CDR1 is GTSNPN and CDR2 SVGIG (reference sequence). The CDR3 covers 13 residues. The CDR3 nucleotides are TGTGCCTGGTCCCAGGCTACGAACACTGAAGCTTTCTTT. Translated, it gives CAWSQATNTEAFF. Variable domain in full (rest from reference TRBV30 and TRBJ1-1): SQTIHQWPATLVQPVGSPLSLECTVEGTSNPNLYWYRQAAGRGLQLLFYSVGIGQISSEVPQNLSASRPQDRQFILSSKKLLLSDSGFYLCAWSQATNTEAFFGQGTRLTVV.

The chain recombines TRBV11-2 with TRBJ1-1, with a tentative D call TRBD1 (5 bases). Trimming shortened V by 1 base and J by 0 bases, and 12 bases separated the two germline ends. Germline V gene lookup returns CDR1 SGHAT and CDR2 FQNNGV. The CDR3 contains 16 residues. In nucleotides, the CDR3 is TGTGCCAGCAGCTTAGGGGCAGGGCGCATGAACACTGAAGCTTTCTTT. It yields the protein CASSLGAGRMNTEAFF.

The CDR3 DNA sequence: TGTGCCAGCAGTGAAATTGGCGGTTCCTACGAGCAGTACGTC. Translated, it gives CASSEIGGSYEQYV. The chain carries TRBV6-1 and TRBJ2-7; D ambiguous. The V and J ends lost 2 bases and 1 base respectively, with 9 bases between them. CDR3 length equals 14 residues. The germline V gene encodes CDR1 MNHNS and CDR2 SASEGT.

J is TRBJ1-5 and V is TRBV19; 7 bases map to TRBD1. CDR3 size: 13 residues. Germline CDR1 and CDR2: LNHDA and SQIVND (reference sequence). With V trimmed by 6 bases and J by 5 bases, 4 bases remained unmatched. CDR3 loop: CASSSDRDQPQHF. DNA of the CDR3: TGTGCCAGTAGCTCTGACAGGGATCAGCCCCAGCATTTT.

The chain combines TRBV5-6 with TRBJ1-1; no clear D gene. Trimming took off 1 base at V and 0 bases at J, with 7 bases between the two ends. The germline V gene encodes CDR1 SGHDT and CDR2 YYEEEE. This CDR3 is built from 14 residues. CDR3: CASSLYGMNTEAFF. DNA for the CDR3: TGTGCCAGCAGCTTGTATGGAATGAACACTGAAGCTTTCTTT. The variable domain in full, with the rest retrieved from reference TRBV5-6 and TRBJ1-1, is DAGVTQSPTHLIKTRGQQVTLRCSPKSGHDTVSWYQQALGQGPQFIFQYYEEEERQRGNFPDRFSGHQFPNYSSELNVNALLLGDSALYLCASSLYGMNTEAFFGQGTRLTVV.

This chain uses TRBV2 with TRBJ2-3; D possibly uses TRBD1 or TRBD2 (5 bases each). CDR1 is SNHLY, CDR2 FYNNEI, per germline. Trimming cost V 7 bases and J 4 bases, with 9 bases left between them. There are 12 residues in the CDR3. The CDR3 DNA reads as TGTGCCAGCACTGTGGGGGCAGATACGCAGTATTTT. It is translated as CASTVGADTQYF.